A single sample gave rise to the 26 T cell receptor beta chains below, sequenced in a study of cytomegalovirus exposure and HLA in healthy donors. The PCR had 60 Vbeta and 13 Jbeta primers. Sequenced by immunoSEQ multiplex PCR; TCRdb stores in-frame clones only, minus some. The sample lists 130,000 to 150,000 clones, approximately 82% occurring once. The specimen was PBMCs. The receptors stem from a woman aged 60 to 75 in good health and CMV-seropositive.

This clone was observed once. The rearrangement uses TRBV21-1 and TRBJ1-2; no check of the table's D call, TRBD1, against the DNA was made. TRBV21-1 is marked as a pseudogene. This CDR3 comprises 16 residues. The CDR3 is CASSRDRARSNYGYTF. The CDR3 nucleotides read TGTGCCAGCAGCCGGGACAGGGCCCGCTCTAACTATGGCTACACCTTC.

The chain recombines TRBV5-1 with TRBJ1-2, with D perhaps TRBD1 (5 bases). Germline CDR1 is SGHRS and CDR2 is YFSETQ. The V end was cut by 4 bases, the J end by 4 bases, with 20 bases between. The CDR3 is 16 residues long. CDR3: CASSLGQANDPYGYTF. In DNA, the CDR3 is TGCGCCAGCAGCCTGGGGCAGGCTAACGATCCCTATGGCTACACCTTC.

The CDR3 DNA is TGTGCCTTGGCAGTCACAACTAATGAAAAACTGTTTTTT. This translates into CALAVTTNEKLFF. This chain uses TRBV30 with TRBJ1-4; D is unresolved. Trimming left V 7 bases short and J 0 bases short, with 9 bases between. Germline values: CDR1 GTSNPN, CDR2 SVGIG (reference sequence). The CDR3 is 13 residues long.

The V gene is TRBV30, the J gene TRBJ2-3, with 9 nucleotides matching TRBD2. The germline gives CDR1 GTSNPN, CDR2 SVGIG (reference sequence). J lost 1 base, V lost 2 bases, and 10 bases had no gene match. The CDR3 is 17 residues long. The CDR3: CAWSRVAGVYGTDTQYF. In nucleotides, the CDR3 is TGTGCCTGGAGTAGGGTAGCGGGAGTTTATGGCACAGATACGCAGTATTTT.

The CDR3 DNA is TGTGCCATCAGTGAGAGAGGCGGGACAGGGGGTCAGCCCCAGCATTTT. Encoded protein: CAISERGGTGGQPQHF. The chain combines TRBV10-3 with TRBJ1-5; TRBD1 aligns across 11 bases. Germline V CDR1 and CDR2: ENHRY, SYGVKD. V gave up 2 bases and J gave up 6 bases; unmatched junction bases: 6. CDR3 length: 16 amino acids.

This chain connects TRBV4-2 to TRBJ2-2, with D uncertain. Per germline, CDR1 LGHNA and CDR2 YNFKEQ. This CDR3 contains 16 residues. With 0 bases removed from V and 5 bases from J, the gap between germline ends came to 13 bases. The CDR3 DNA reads TGTGCCAGCAGCCAAGATCCTTTTTCCTTAACCGGGGAGCTGTTTTTT. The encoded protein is CASSQDPFSLTGELFF.

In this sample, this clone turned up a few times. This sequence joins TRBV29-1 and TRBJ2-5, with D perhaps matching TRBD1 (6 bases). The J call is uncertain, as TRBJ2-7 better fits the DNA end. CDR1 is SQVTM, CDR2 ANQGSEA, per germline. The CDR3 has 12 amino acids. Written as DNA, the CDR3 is TGCAGCGTTGATTCAGGGGTTGGCGAGCAGTACTTC. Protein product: CSVDSGVGEQYF.

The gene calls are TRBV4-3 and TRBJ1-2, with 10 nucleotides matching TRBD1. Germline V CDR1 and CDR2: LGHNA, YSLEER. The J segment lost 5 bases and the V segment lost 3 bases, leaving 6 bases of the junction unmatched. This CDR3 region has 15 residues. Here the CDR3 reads CASSQPGTGDYGYTF. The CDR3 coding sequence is TGCGCCAGCAGCCAGCCCGGGACAGGGGATTATGGCTACACCTTC.

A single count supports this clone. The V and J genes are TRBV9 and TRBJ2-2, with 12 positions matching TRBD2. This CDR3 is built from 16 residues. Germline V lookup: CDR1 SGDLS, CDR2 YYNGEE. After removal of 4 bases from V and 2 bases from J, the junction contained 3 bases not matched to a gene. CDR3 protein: CASSPSGRANTGELFF. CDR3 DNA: TGTGCCAGCAGCCCTAGCGGGAGGGCCAACACCGGGGAGCTGTTTTTT.

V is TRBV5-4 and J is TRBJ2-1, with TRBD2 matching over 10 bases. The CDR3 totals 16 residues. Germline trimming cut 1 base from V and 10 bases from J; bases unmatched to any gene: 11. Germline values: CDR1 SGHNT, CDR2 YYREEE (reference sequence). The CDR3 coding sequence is TGTGCCAGCAGCTTGCTGGGGAGCGGGAGGGCCCGAGAGCAGTTCTTC. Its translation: CASSLLGSGRAREQFF. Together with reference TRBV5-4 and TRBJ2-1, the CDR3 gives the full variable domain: ETGVTQSPTHLIKTRGQQVTLRCSSQSGHNTVSWYQQALGQGPQFIFQYYREEENGRGNFPPRFSGLQFPNYSSELNVNALELDDSALYLCASSLLGSGRAREQFFGPGTRLTVL.

CDR3 amino acids: CASRRQGAMNTEAFF. As DNA, the CDR3 is TGTGCCAGCAGAAGACAGGGGGCGATGAACACTGAAGCTTTCTTT. V gene TRBV7-2 combines with J gene TRBJ1-1; 10 bases are a match to TRBD1. This CDR3 comprises 15 residues. CDR1 is SGHTA, CDR2 FQGNSA, per germline. J lost 0 bases, V lost 6 bases, and 4 bases had no gene match.

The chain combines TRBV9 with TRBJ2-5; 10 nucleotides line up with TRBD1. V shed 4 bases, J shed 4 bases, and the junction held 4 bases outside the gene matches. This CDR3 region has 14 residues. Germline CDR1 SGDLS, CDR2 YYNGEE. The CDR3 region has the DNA TGTGCCAGCAGCACGGGACAGGGGAGAGAGACCCAGTACTTC. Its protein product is CASSTGQGRETQYF.

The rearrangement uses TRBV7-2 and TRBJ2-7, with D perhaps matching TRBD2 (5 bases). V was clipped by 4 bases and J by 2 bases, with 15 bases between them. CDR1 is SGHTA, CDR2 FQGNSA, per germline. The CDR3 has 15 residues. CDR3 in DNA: TGTGCCAGCAGCTCCAAAGCGGACCCGACCTACGAGCAGTACTTC. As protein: CASSSKADPTYEQYF.

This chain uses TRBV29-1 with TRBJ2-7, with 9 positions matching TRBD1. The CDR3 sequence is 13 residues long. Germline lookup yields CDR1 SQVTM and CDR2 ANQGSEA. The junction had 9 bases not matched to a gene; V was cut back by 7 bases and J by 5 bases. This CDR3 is CSGKRGQGHEQYF. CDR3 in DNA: TGCAGCGGGAAGAGGGGACAGGGCCACGAGCAGTACTTC.

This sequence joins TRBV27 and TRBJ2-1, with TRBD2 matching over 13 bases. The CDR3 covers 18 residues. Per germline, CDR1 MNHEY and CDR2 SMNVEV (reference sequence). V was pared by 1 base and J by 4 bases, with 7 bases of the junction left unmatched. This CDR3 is CASSLWGTSGASYNEQFF. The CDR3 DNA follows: TGTGCCAGCAGTTTATGGGGGACTAGCGGGGCTTCTTACAATGAGCAGTTCTTC.

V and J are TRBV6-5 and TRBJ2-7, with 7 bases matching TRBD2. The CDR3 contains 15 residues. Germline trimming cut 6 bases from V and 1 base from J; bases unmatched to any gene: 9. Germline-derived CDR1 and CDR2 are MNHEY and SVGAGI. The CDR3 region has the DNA TGTGCCAGCAGCCCCCGGAGCGGGATTTCCTACGAGCAGTACTTC. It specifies CASSPRSGISYEQYF.

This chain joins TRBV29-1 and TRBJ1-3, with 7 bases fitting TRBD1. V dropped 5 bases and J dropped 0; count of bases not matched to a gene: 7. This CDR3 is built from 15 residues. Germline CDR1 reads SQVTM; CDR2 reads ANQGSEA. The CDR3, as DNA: TGCAGCGTTACGGGACAGCCACACTCTGGAAACACCATATATTTT. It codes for CSVTGQPHSGNTIYF. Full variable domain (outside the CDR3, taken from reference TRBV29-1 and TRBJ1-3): SAVISQKPSRDICQRGTSLTIQCQVDSQVTMMFWYRQQPGQSLTLIATANQGSEATYESGFVIDKFPISRPNLTFSTLTVSNMSPEDSSIYLCSVTGQPHSGNTIYFGEGSWLTVV.

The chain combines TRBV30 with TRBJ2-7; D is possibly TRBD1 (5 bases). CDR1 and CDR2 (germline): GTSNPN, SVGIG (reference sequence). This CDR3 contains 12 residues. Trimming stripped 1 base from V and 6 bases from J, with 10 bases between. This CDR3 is CAWSDRGSEQYF. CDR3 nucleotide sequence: TGTGCCTGGAGTGATAGGGGTAGCGAGCAGTACTTC.

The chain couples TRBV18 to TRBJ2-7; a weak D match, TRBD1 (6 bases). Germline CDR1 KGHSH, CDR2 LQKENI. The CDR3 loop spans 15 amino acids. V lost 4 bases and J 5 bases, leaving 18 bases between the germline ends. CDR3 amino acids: CASSLRTEDTDEQYF. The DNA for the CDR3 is TGTGCCAGCTCACTCCGGACAGAGGACACCGACGAGCAGTACTTC.

The CDR3 nucleotides are TGTGCCAGCAGCTTAGGAATAGGGGGGGACTATGGCTACACCTTC. This sequence encodes CASSLGIGGDYGYTF. The V and J genes are TRBV11-2 and TRBJ1-2; D may be TRBD1 (6 bases). The CDR3 runs to 15 residues. Germline CDR1 SGHAT, CDR2 FQNNGV. V was shortened by 1 base and J by 3 bases, with 12 bases between the two germline ends. Complete variable domain (other parts from reference TRBV11-2 and TRBJ1-2): EAGVAQSPRYKIIEKRQSVAFWCNPISGHATLYWYQQILGQGPKLLIQFQNNGVVDDSQLPKDRFSAERLKGVDSTLKIQPAKLEDSAVYLCASSLGIGGDYGYTFGSGTRLTVV.

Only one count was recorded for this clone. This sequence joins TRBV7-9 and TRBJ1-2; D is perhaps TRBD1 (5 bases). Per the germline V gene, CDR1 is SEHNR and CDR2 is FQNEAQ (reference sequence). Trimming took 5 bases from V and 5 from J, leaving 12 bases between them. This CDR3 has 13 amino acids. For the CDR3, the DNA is TGTGCCAGCAGCGCGACCCCAGGGTATGGCTACACCTTC. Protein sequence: CASSATPGYGYTF.

The CDR3 DNA reads TGCAGCGTCTCACTAGCTGGGAGGGCGGCAGATACGCAGTATTTT. Protein product: CSVSLAGRAADTQYF. The J gene is TRBJ2-3, the V gene TRBV29-1; 7 nucleotides match TRBD2. CDR1 SQVTM and CDR2 ANQGSEA come from the germline V gene. V shed 6 bases, J shed 4 bases, and the junction held 13 bases outside the gene matches. The CDR3 covers 15 residues.

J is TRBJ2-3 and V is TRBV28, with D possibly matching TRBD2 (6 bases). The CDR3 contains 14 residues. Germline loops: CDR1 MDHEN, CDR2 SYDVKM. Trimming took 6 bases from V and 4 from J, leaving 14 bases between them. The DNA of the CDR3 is TGTGCCAGCAGAAGCCCGGGGGTCTCAGATACGCAGTATTTT. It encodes CASRSPGVSDTQYF.

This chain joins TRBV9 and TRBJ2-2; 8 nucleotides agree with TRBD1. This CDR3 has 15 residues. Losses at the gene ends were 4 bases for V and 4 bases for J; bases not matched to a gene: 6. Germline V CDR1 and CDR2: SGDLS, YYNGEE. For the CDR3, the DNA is TGTGCCAGCAGCTTGGACAGGGCTGGCACCGGGGAGCTGTTTTTT. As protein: CASSLDRAGTGELFF.

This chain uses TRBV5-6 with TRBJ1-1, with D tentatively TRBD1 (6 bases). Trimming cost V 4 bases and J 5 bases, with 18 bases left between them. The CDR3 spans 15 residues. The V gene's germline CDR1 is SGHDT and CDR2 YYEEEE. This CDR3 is CASSLWGGAQTEAFF. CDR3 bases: TGTGCCAGCAGCCTCTGGGGGGGGGCGCAAACTGAAGCTTTCTTT.

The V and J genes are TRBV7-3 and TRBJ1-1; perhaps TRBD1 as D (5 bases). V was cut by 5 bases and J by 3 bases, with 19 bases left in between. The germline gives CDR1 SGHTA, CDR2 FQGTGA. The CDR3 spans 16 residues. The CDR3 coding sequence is TGTGCCAGCAGCCCCTACCTTCAGGGAGGGGACACTGAAGCTTTCTTT. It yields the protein CASSPYLQGGDTEAFF.